The source of this TCR beta chain is a study of Ad26.COV2.S vaccination and SARS-CoV-2 variants. As regards this clone: Its antigen remains unidentified.

From germline, CDR1 is MNHEY and CDR2 SMNVEV (reference sequence). CDR3 length: 14 amino acids. V gave up 2 bases and J gave up 4 bases; unmatched junction bases: 4. TCRdb keeps only in-frame clones here, not all; method: immunoSEQ multiplex PCR. This sample carries about 470,000 clones, about 90% of them seen once, and the ten largest clones take roughly 3.9%. Overall study results and limits: Placebo recipients had lower spike-specific TCR breadth than vaccine recipients.

The treatment is: around 19 received Ad26.COV2.S at low or high dose, single or two shots; 5 received placebo; per-sample allocation not given. Sample collection was performed on day 63 after the first vaccine or placebo injection. The gene calls are TRBV27 and TRBJ2-5; TRBD2 matches at 7 bases. The clonotype originates from a person aged 18-60 years who received the Ad26.COV2.S COVID-19 vaccine or a placebo. Specimen: peripheral blood, collected in a trial of Ad26.COV2.S vaccine versus placebo. The CDR3 protein is CASSLGGELETQYF. The CDR3 DNA sequence: TGTGCCAGCAGTTTAGGGGGGGAGCTAGAGACCCAGTACTTC.